This TCR beta chain was found in a study of blood T cell repertoires in COVID-19. The CDR3 has 17 residues. Germline lookup yields CDR1 MGHRA and CDR2 YSYEKL. J lost 10 bases, V lost 0 bases, and 13 bases had no gene match. The table lists this clone with a count of one. Repertoires were generated with immunoSEQ multiplex PCR, while TCRdb's copy carries only in-frame clones and drops some. This table holds about 390,000 clones, around 87% found once. This clonotype was sampled from an older woman with COVID-19, enrolled during active disease. The sequenced sample consisted of peripheral blood. The genes are TRBV4-1 and TRBJ2-3, with 10 bases matching TRBD2. For the CDR3, the DNA is TGCGCCAGCAGCCAAGATCCCGCTCAGCGGGGGGGCCTAGCGCAGTATTTT. Amino acids: CASSQDPAQRGGLAQYF.